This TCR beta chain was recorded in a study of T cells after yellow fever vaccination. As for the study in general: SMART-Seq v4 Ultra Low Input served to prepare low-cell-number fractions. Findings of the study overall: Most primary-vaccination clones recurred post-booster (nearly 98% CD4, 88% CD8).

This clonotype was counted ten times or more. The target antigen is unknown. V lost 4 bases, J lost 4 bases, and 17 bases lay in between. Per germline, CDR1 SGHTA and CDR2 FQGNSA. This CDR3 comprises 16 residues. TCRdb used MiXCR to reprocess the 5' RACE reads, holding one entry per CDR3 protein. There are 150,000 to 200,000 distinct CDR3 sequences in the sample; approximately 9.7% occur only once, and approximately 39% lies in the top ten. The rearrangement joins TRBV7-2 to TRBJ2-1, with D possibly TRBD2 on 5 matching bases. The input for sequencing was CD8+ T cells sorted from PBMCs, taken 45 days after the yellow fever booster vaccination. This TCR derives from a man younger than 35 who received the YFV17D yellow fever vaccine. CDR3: CASSSSGLRQYNEQFF. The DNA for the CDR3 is TGTGCCAGCAGCTCTTCAGGACTTCGTCAATACAATGAGCAGTTCTTC.